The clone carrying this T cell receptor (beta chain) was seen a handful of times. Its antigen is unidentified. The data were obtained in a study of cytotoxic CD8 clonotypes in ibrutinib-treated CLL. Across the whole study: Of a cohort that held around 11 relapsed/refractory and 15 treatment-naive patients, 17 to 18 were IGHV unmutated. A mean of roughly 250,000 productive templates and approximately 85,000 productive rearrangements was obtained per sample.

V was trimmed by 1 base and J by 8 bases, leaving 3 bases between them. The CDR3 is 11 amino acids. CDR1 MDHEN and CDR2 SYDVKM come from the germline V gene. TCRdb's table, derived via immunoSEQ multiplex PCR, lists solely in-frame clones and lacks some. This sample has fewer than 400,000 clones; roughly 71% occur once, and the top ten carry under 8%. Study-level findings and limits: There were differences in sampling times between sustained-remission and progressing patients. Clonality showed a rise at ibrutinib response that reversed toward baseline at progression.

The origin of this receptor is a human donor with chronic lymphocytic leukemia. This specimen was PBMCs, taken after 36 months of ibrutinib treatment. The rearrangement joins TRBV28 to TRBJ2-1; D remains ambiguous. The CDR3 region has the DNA TGTGCCAGCAGTTTATTGCATGAGCAGTTCTTC. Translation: CASSLLHEQFF.